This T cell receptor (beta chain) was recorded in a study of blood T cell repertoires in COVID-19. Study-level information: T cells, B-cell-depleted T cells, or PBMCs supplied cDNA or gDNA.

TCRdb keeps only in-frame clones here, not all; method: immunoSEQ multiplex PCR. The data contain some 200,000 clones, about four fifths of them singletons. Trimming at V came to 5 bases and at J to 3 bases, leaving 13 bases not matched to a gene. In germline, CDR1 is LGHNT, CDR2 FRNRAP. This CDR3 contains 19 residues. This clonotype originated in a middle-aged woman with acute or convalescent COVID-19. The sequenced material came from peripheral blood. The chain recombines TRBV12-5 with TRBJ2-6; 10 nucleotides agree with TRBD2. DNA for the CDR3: TGTGCTAGTGGTCTCAGGTCAGCGGGAGGGTTACTTGGGGCCAACGTCCTGACTTTC. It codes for CASGLRSAGGLLGANVLTF.